These T cell receptor beta chains were read from a single sample in a study of T cells in Graves' hyperthyroidism and ophthalmopathy. TCRdb fed the multiplex PCR reads into MiXCR, producing one record per CDR3 protein. The data show 600,000 to 650,000 distinct CDR3 sequences, 16% seen once. Sequencing input: blood. These receptors all stem from a woman in her thirties with Graves' hyperthyroidism. Both conserved end residues are part of each CDR3. The D gene is left open where the match is weak. Clone size appears in some rows only: once, few, many, or a class for an expanded clone.

cdr3_nt cdr3_aa d_call j_call v_call clone_size
TGCAGCGTTGAGTGGACTAGCAGTTCCGGAGAGACCCAGTACTTC CSVEWTSSSGETQYF TRBD2 TRBJ2-5 TRBV29-1 -
TGTGCCAGCTCACCACCGGGACTAGCTCAAACCAATGAGCAGTTCTTC CASSPPGLAQTNEQFF TRBD2 TRBJ2-1 TRBV18 -
TGTGCCAGCAGTTTTGGGGGATTCACCGGGGAGCTGTTTTTT CASSFGGFTGELFF - TRBJ2-2 TRBV27 -
TGTGCCAGCAGCTTGAGGCAGGATGCGCAGTATTTT CASSLRQDAQYF - TRBJ2-3 TRBV7-2 many
TGTGCCAGCAGTTACGTCCTAGCGGGAGGGTCCTACAATGAGCAGTTCTTC CASSYVLAGGSYNEQFF TRBD2 TRBJ2-1 TRBV6-5 few
TGTGCCAGCAGCTTAGATCACAGGCTAAAACCTTACGAGCAGTACTTC CASSLDHRLKPYEQYF - TRBJ2-7 TRBV11-2 many
TGTGCCAGCAGCCTGACAGGGGGCCGGAACGAGCAGTACTTC CASSLTGGRNEQYF TRBD1 TRBJ2-7 TRBV5-6 few
TGTGCCATCAGTGAGTCTTTTGGAGGGACTGAAGCTTTCTTT CAISESFGGTEAFF - TRBJ1-1 TRBV10-3 few
TGTGCCATCAAGGACTCCTACAATGAGCAGTTCTTC CAIKDSYNEQFF - TRBJ2-1 TRBV6-5 -
TGTGCCAGCTCACGTAAGCTGGGTACGCAGTATTTT CASSRKLGTQYF - TRBJ2-3 TRBV18 many
TGTGCCAGCAGTCTGGAGGGACTAGCGGGGACAAGGGATGGCCAGTACTTC CASSLEGLAGTRDGQYF TRBD2 TRBJ2-5 TRBV12-3/TRBV12-4 many
TGTGCTAGTGCGGTAGCGGGAGGGAGCTCCTACGAGCAGTACTTC CASAVAGGSSYEQYF TRBD2 TRBJ2-7 TRBV12-5 many
TGTGCCAGCACCTCCCGCGGGGGTAGCGGGGCTACCTACGAGCAGTACTTC CASTSRGGSGATYEQYF TRBD2 TRBJ2-7 TRBV6-1 many
TGTGCCAGCAGTGGTCAAGAGGCAGATACGCAATATTTT CASSGQEADTQYF - TRBJ2-3 TRBV6-4 few
TGTGCCAGCAGCCCCACGGGACAGTTGAACACTGAAGCTTTCTTT CASSPTGQLNTEAFF TRBD1 TRBJ1-1 TRBV11-3 -
TGTGCCAGCAACGACGGGAGGTTTACCTACGAGCAGTACTTC CASNDGRFTYEQYF TRBD2 TRBJ2-7 TRBV6-2/TRBV6-3 many
TGTGCCAGCAGCGTAGCTGAAACCGACTACTACAATGAGCAGTTCTTC CASSVAETDYYNEQFF - TRBJ2-1 TRBV9 -
TGTGCTAGCAGCTCCGGGACTAGCGGACACAATGAGCAGTTCTTC CASSSGTSGHNEQFF TRBD2 TRBJ2-1 TRBV7-7 few